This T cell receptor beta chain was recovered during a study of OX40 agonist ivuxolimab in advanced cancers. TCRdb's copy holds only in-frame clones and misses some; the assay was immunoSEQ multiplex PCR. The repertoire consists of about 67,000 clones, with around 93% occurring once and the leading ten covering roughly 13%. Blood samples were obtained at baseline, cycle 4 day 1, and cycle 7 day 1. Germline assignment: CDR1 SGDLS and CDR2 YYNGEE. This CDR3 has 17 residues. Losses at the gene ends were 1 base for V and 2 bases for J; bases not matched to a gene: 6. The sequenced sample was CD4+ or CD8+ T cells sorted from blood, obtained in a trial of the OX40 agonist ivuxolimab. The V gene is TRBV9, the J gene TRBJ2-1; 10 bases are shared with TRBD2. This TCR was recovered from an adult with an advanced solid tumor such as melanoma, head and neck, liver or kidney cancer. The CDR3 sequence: CASSVHQREGPYNEQFF. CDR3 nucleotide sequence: TGTGCCAGCAGCGTACACCAGCGGGAGGGCCCCTACAATGAGCAGTTCTTC.